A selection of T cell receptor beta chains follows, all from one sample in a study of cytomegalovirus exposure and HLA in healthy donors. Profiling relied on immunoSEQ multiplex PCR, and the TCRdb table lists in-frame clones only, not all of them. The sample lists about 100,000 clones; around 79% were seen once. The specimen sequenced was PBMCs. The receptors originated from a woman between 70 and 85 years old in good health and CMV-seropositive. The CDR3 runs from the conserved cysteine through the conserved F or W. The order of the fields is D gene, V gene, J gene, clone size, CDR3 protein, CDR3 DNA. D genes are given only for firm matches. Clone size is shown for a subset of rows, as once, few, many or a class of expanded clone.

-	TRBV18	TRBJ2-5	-	CASSPQGQETQYF	TGTGCCAGCTCACCTCAGGGACAAGAGACCCAGTACTTC
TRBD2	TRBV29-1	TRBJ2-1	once	CRGAGGGNEQFF	TGCCGGGGAGCGGGAGGAGGAAATGAGCAGTTCTTC
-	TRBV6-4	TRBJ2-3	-	CASSDSYGGEIDTQYF	TGTGCCAGCAGTGACTCCTACGGGGGAGAGATAGATACGCAGTATTTT
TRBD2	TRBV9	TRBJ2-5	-	CASSVDPSGGVQETQYF	TGTGCCAGCAGCGTAGATCCTAGCGGGGGAGTTCAAGAGACCCAGTACTTC
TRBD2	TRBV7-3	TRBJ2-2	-	CASSWTSGTGELFF	TGTGCCAGCAGCTGGACTAGCGGGACCGGGGAGCTGTTTTTT
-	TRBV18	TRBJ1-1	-	CASSPQGVNTEAFF	TGTGCCAGCTCACCACAGGGGGTGAACACTGAAGCTTTCTTT
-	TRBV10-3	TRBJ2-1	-	CAISESSGVYNEQFF	TGTGCCATCAGTGAGTCTTCGGGAGTCTACAATGAGCAGTTCTTC
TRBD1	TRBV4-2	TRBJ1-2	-	CASSRQGGYGYTF	TGTGCCAGCAGTCGACAGGGAGGCTATGGCTACACCTTC
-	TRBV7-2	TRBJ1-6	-	CASSLVAGGYNSPLHF	TGTGCCAGCAGCTTAGTCGCAGGAGGCTATAATTCACCCCTCCACTTT
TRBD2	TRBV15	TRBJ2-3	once	CATSRGGGLASPDTQYF	TGTGCCACCAGCAGAGGGGGGGGACTAGCGTCCCCAGATACGCAGTATTTT
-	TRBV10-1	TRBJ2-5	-	CASSESAGRETQYF	TGCGCCAGCAGTGAGTCGGCAGGGCGGGAGACCCAGTACTTC
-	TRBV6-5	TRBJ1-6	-	CASTRQVWNSPLHF	TGTGCCAGCACCCGACAGGTTTGGAATTCACCCCTCCACTTT
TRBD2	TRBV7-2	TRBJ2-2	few	CASSPGGANTGELFF	TGTGCCAGCAGCCCCGGGGGGGCGAACACCGGGGAGCTGTTTTTT
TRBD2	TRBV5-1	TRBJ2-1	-	CASSSGLVGVDEQFF	TGCGCCAGCAGCTCGGGACTAGTTGGCGTTGATGAGCAGTTCTTC
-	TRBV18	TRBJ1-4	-	CASSQQGTEEKLFF	TGTGCCAGCTCACAACAGGGTACGGAAGAAAAACTGTTTTTT
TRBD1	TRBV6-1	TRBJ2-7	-	CASLRQGANGYEQYF	TGTGCCAGCCTGAGGCAGGGGGCAAATGGCTACGAGCAGTACTTC
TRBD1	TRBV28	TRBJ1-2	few	CASSLSSGMTGGAEGYTF	TGTGCCAGCAGTCTTTCGTCGGGGATGACAGGGGGCGCGGAAGGCTACACCTTC
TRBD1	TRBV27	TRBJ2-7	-	CASSRIRSDRGPSYEQYF	TGTGCCAGCAGTCGCATTAGGTCGGACAGGGGGCCCTCCTACGAGCAGTACTTC
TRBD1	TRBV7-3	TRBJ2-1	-	CASSSGQGIYNEQFF	TGTGCCAGCAGCTCGGGACAGGGGATCTACAATGAGCAGTTCTTC
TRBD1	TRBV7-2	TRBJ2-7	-	CASSEAGTGIYEQYF	TGTGCCAGCAGCGAGGCCGGGACAGGAATATACGAGCAGTACTTC
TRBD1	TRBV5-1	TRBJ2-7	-	CASSAGTGSSYEQYF	TGCGCCAGCAGCGCCGGGACAGGGAGCTCCTACGAGCAGTACTTC
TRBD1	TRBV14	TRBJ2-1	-	CASSGTGTGGTWEQFF	TGTGCCAGCAGCGGGACCGGGACAGGGGGGACGTGGGAGCAGTTCTTC
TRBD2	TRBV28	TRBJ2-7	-	CATRLSGRADEQYF	TGTGCCACGCGTTTGTCCGGGAGGGCCGACGAGCAGTACTTC
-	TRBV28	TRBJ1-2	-	CASSFPQTNYGYTF	TGTGCCAGCAGTTTTCCCCAGACTAACTATGGCTACACCTTC
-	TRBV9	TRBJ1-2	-	CASSVAGHSNYGYTF	TGTGCCAGCAGCGTAGCTGGGCATTCTAACTATGGCTACACCTTC
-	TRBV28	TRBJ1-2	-	CASKSPGQNYGYTF	TGTGCCAGCAAATCGCCAGGACAGAACTATGGCTACACCTTC
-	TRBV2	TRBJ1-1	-	CASSGWGGDGGTEAFF	TGTGCCAGCTCCGGGTGGGGGGGAGATGGTGGCACTGAAGCTTTCTTT
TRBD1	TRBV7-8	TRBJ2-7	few	CASSLGARDRGREQYF	TGTGCCAGCAGCTTAGGGGCCCGGGACAGGGGGCGTGAGCAGTACTTC
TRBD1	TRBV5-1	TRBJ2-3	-	CASSSGQGVGGTDTQYF	TGCGCCAGCAGCTCGGGACAGGGAGTAGGGGGAACAGATACGCAGTATTTT
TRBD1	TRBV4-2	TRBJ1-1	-	CASSFNPGQGRYAFF	TGTGCCAGCAGCTTTAACCCGGGACAGGGACGCTACGCTTTCTTT
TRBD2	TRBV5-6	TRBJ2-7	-	CASSPYLAGGGYEQYF	TGTGCCAGCAGCCCCTACCTAGCGGGAGGTGGGTACGAGCAGTACTTC
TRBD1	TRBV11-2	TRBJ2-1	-	CASSTGTGTLARQFF	TGTGCCAGCAGCACCGGGACAGGGACTCTAGCTCGGCAGTTCTTC
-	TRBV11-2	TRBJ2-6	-	CASSFSASGANVLTF	TGTGCCAGCAGCTTCTCAGCGTCCGGGGCCAACGTCCTGACTTTC
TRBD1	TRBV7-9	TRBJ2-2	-	CASSFQGADTGELFF	TGTGCCAGCAGCTTCCAGGGGGCGGACACCGGGGAGCTGTTTTTT
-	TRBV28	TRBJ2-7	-	CATTTRQEQYF	TGTGCCACGACGACTAGGCAAGAGCAGTACTTC
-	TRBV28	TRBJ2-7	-	CASSPWTPRVHEQYF	TGTGCCAGCAGTCCCTGGACCCCGCGGGTCCACGAGCAGTACTTC
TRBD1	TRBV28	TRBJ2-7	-	CASSPGQPYEQYF	TGTGCCAGCAGCCCGGGACAGCCCTACGAGCAGTACTTC
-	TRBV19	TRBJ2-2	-	CASSHDRKGPGELFF	TGTGCCAGTAGTCATGACAGGAAGGGCCCCGGGGAGCTGTTTTTT
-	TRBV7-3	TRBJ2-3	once	CASSLGAATDTQYF	TGTGCCAGCAGCTTAGGAGCCGCGACAGATACGCAGTATTTT
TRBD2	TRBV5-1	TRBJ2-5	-	CASSRYAGVEETQYF	TGCGCCAGCAGCCGCTACGCGGGAGTAGAGGAGACCCAGTACTTC
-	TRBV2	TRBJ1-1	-	CASRPRNTEAFF	TGTGCCAGCCGTCCTCGGAACACTGAAGCTTTCTTT
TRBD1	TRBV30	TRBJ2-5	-	CAWSKQGMETQYF	TGTGCCTGGAGTAAACAGGGGATGGAGACCCAGTACTTC
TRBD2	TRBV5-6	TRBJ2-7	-	CASSLGRSGKYSYEQYF	TGTGCCAGCAGCTTGGGCCGGAGCGGGAAGTACTCCTACGAGCAGTACTTC
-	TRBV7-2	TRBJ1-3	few	CASSLQGLGNTIYF	TGTGCCAGCAGCTTGCAGGGGCTCGGAAACACCATATATTTT
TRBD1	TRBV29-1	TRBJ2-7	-	CSVEGQGGSYEQYF	TGCAGCGTTGAAGGACAGGGGGGATCCTACGAGCAGTACTTC
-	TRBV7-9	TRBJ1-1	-	CASSLFGVNTEAFF	TGTGCCAGCAGCTTATTCGGGGTGAACACTGAAGCTTTCTTT
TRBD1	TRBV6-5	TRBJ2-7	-	CASSYSKGQGEQYF	TGTGCCAGCAGTTACTCGAAGGGACAGGGAGAGCAGTACTTC
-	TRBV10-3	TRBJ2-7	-	CAISEGTYEQYF	TGTGCCATCAGTGAGGGGACTTACGAGCAGTACTTC
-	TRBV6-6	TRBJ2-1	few	CASCQLLNEQFF	TGTGCCAGCTGCCAGTTGTTGAATGAGCAGTTCTTC
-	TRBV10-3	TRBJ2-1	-	CAVAGSSYNEQFF	TGTGCCGTCGCGGGGTCTTCTTACAATGAGCAGTTCTTC
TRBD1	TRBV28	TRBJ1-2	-	CASSDRQGAFPYGYTF	TGTGCCAGCAGTGACCGACAGGGGGCTTTTCCCTATGGCTACACCTTC
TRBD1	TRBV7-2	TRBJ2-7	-	CASSFGQGDYEQYF	TGTGCCAGCAGCTTCGGACAGGGGGACTACGAGCAGTACTTC
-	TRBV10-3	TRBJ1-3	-	CAISAGNSGNTIYF	TGTGCCATCAGTGCAGGGAACTCTGGAAACACCATATATTTT
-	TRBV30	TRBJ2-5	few	CAWNRGPTRPITRETQYF	TGTGCCTGGAACCGCGGGCCTACTAGACCCATAACAAGAGAGACCCAGTACTTC